This TCR beta chain was sequenced in a study of cytotoxic CD8 clonotypes in ibrutinib-treated CLL. Study-wide results and limits: Sustained-remission and progressing patients had different sampling times. On treatment, the uncommon public clonotypes contracted or remained stable.

Comment on this clone: The antigen remains unidentified.

Depth targeted 1 in 200,000 to 1 in 1 million T cells, averaging 10x coverage per clonotype. Produced via immunoSEQ multiplex PCR; TCRdb's table is partial and in-frame only. The sample includes roughly 51,000 clones, around half seen only once; the top ten take less than 35%. V was shortened by 6 bases and J by 1 base, with 13 bases between the two germline ends. The length of the CDR3 is 13 residues. Germline CDR1 is SQVTM and CDR2 is ANQGSEA. The receptor's source is a human donor with chronic lymphocytic leukemia. This chain connects TRBV29-1 to TRBJ2-7; D is possibly TRBD1 or TRBD2 (5 bases each). This specimen consisted of PBMCs, obtained after 12 months of ibrutinib treatment. Here the CDR3 DNA reads TGCAGCGTGGTCGGTTGGGGGTCCTACGAGCAGTACTTC. Its protein product is CSVVGWGSYEQYF.